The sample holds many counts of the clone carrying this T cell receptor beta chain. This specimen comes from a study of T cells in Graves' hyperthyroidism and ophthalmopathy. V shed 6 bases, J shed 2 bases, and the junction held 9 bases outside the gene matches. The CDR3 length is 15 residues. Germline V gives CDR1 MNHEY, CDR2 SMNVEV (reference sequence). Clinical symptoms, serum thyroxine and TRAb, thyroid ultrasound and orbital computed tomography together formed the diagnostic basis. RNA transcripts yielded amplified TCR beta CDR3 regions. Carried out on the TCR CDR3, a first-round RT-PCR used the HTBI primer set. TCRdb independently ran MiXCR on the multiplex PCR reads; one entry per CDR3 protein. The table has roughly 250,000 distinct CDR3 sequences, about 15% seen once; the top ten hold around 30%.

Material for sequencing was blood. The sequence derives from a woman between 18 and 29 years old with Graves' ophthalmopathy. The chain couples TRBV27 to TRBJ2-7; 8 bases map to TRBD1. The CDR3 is CASRGDRNYAYEQYF. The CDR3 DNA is TGTGCCAGCAGGGGGGACAGGAACTATGCCTACGAGCAGTACTTC.